This TCR beta chain was observed in a study of blood T cell repertoires in COVID-19. Study-level background: PBMCs, B-cell-depleted T cells, or T cells were the source of the cDNA or gDNA that made up the material.

CDR1 LNHDA and CDR2 SQIVND come from the germline V gene (reference sequence). The CDR3 is 15 residues long. The V gene end was trimmed by 6 bases and the J gene end by 3 bases; junction bases not matched to a gene: 8. The table came from immunoSEQ multiplex PCR; TCRdb's copy has only in-frame clones and leaves some out. The table shows approximately 210,000 clones, with 84% occurring only once. This clone was counted a few times. The receptor was isolated from a woman at least 80 years old with COVID-19, enrolled during active disease. The V call is TRBV19, the J call TRBJ1-5; 7 nucleotides agree with TRBD1. The sample comprised peripheral blood. The CDR3 bases are TGTGCCAGTAGGGGACAGCAGACATCCAATCAGCCCCAGCATTTT. This translates into CASRGQQTSNQPQHF.